This T cell receptor beta chain was captured in a study of identical twins' blood T cells. General study points: Out-of-frame TCRbeta clonotypes reportedly had markedly more similar V usage in twins than unrelated donors. Twin repertoire similarity may partly reflect shared environment.

The sample holds a few counts of this clonotype. Its antigen remains unknown. TCRdb passed the 5' RACE reads through MiXCR, listing each CDR3 protein once. This table has 350,000 to 400,000 distinct CDR3 sequences, around 30% appearing once. This CDR3 is 14 amino acids long. The germline V gene encodes CDR1 MNHEY and CDR2 SVGAGI. V was pared by 5 bases and J by 7 bases, with 8 bases of the junction left unmatched. The TCR was taken from a woman aged 18-55 years in good health. The rearrangement joins TRBV6-5 to TRBJ1-1, with 9 bases aligning to TRBD1. The source material was PBMCs. CDR3 sequence: CASSKTGGFGEAFF. Written as DNA, the CDR3 is TGTGCCAGCAGTAAAACAGGGGGCTTTGGTGAAGCTTTCTTT.